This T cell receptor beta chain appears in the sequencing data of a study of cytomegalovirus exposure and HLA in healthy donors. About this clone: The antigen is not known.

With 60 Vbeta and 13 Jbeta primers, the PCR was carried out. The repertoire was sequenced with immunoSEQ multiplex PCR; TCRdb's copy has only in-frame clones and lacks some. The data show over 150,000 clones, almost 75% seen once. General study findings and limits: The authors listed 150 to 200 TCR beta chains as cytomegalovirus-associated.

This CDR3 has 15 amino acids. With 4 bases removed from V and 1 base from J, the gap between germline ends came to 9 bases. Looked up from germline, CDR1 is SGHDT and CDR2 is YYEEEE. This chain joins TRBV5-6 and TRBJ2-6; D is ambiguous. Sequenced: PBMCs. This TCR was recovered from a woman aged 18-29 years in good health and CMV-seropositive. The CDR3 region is CASSRHLSGANVLTF. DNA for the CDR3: TGTGCCAGCAGCCGACATTTATCTGGGGCCAACGTCCTGACTTTC.